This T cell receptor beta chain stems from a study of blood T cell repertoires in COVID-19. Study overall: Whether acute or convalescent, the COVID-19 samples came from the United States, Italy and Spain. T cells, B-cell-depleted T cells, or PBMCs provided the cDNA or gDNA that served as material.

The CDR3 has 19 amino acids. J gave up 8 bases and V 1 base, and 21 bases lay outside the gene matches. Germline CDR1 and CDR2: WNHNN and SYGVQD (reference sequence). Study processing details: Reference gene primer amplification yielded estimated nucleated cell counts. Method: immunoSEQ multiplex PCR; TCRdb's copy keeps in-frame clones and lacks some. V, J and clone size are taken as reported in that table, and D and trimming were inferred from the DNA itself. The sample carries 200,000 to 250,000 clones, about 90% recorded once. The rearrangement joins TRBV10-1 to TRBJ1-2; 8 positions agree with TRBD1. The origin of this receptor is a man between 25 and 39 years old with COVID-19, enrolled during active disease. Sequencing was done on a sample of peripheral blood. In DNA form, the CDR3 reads TGCGCCAGCAGTGAGTGTTGTCTGAGTGGCAGGGGGCTTTGTGCGGGCTACACCTTC. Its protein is CASSECCLSGRGLCAGYTF.